This is a list of T cell receptor beta chains from one sample in a study of shared clonotypes between healthy human individuals. This table comes from immunoSEQ multiplex PCR, and its TCRdb copy is limited to in-frame clones, with some not included. The table shows about 2.1 million clones, with around 95% occurring only once. The sequenced sample consisted of naive CD8+ T cells from PBMCs. The receptors derive from a man younger than 35 in good health. Some clones in this sample may be carry-over from other donors' samples. Each CDR3 is given with its conserved first and last residue. The order of the fields is J gene, D gene, V gene, clone size, CDR3 protein, CDR3 DNA. D genes are given only for firm matches. The size entry is marked missing in some rows and otherwise reads once, few, many or a size class.

TRBJ1-1	NA	TRBV29-1	NA	CSVEFVFLGGDTEAFF	TGCAGCGTTGAATTCGTTTTTCTGGGGGGGGACACTGAAGCTTTCTTT
TRBJ2-7	TRBD2	TRBV10-3	NA	CAISLGTTREYEQYF	TGTGCCATCAGTCTAGGGACTACCAGGGAATACGAGCAGTACTTC
TRBJ1-2	NA	TRBV7-9	NA	CASSLAGGYTF	TGTGCCAGCAGCTTAGCGGGGGGCTACACCTTC
TRBJ2-1	NA	TRBV27	NA	CASRPQGGGFLEQFF	TGTGCCAGCAGACCCCAGGGAGGGGGTTTTCTGGAGCAGTTCTTC
TRBJ1-3	TRBD1	TRBV7-9	NA	CASSLTGSGNTIYF	TGTGCCAGCAGCTTGACAGGGTCCGGAAACACCATATATTTT
TRBJ2-7	TRBD2	TRBV7-6	NA	CASSGREGSLGWQYF	TGTGCCAGCAGCGGGCGGGAGGGGTCTTTGGGGTGGCAGTACTTC
TRBJ2-1	NA	TRBV15	NA	CATSRVGPPEEFF	TGTGCCACCAGCAGAGTAGGACCCCCAGAGGAGTTCTTC
TRBJ2-7	TRBD2	TRBV27	NA	CASSPPGTSGRVCYEQYF	TGTGCCAGCAGTCCCCCCGGGACTAGCGGGAGAGTTTGCTACGAGCAGTACTTC
TRBJ2-1	TRBD1	TRBV9	NA	CASSDPTDGTGKLLF	TGTGCCAGCAGCGATCCCACAGACGGGACAGGGAAGTTGCTCTTC
TRBJ2-1	NA	TRBV9	NA	CASSVGGSYNEQFF	TGTGCCAGCAGCGTAGGAGGATCCTACAATGAGCAGTTCTTC
TRBJ1-2	NA	TRBV7-2	few	CASSPRQGNYGYTF	TGTGCCAGCAGCCCCCGGCAGGGGAACTATGGCTACACCTTC
TRBJ2-7	NA	TRBV29-1	once	CSVVNIGYEQYF	TGCAGCGTTGTAAACATCGGGTACGAGCAGTACTTC
TRBJ2-1	NA	TRBV2	NA	CASSEGPGSYNEQFF	TGTGCCAGCAGTGAAGGGCCCGGGTCCTACAATGAGCAGTTCTTC
TRBJ2-3	NA	TRBV6-5	NA	CASSLVGPTDTQYF	TGTGCCAGCAGTCTCGTCGGGCCGACAGATACGCAGTATTTT
TRBJ2-7	NA	TRBV27	NA	CASSLGGPLGEYF	TGTGCCAGCAGTTTAGGGGGTCCTCTGGGGGAGTACTTC
TRBJ2-7	NA	TRBV27	once	CASSWALGYEQYF	TGTGCCAGCAGTTGGGCCCTGGGCTACGAGCAGTACTTC
TRBJ1-1	NA	TRBV28	few	CASSLQGGTTEAFF	TGTGCCAGCAGTCTCCAGGGTGGGACCACTGAAGCTTTCTTT
TRBJ2-1	TRBD2	TRBV7-3	NA	CASSLAVTRAYNEQFF	TGTGCCAGCAGCCTAGCGGTGACCCGGGCCTACAATGAGCAGTTCTTC
TRBJ2-3	TRBD1	TRBV6-5	NA	CASRSGTGWTDTQYF	TGTGCCAGCAGGAGCGGGACAGGGTGGACAGATACGCAGTATTTT
TRBJ2-1	NA	TRBV6-6	NA	CASSPGASNEQFF	TGTGCCAGCAGCCCGGGAGCAAGCAATGAGCAGTTCTTC
TRBJ2-7	TRBD1	TRBV5-1	once	CASSFGQDYEQYF	TGCGCCAGCAGCTTCGGACAGGACTACGAGCAGTACTTC
TRBJ2-1	NA	TRBV6-6	NA	CASSYLDWKNEQFF	TGTGCCAGCAGTTATCTCGACTGGAAGAATGAGCAGTTCTTC
TRBJ1-1	NA	TRBV27	NA	CASSSPGLNTEAFF	TGTGCCAGCAGCTCACCGGGACTTAACACTGAAGCTTTCTTT
TRBJ2-6	NA	TRBV28	NA	CASSPSDPGANVLTF	TGTGCCAGCAGTCCCTCGGACCCTGGGGCCAACGTCCTGACTTTC
TRBJ2-1	TRBD2	TRBV13	NA	CASSLETSGNVNEQFF	TGTGCCAGCAGCCTAGAGACTAGCGGGAACGTAAATGAGCAGTTCTTC
TRBJ2-7	TRBD2	TRBV2	NA	CASKETSGSIYEQYF	TGTGCCAGCAAGGAGACTAGCGGGAGTATTTACGAGCAGTACTTC
TRBJ2-2	TRBD2	TRBV29-1	NA	CSGLAGGPGGELFF	TGCAGCGGTCTAGCGGGAGGGCCGGGCGGGGAGCTGTTTTTT
TRBJ1-6	NA	TRBV29-1	once	CSVEDTQVGVRTPLHF	TGCAGCGTTGAAGACACCCAGGTCGGGGTCAGGACACCCCTCCACTTT
TRBJ1-1	NA	TRBV19	NA	CASSIIQGRAEAFF	TGTGCCAGTAGTATAATCCAGGGGCGCGCTGAAGCTTTCTTT
TRBJ2-7	NA	TRBV9	once	CASSSTPGSYEQYF	TGTGCCAGCAGCTCGACGCCTGGCTCCTACGAGCAGTACTTC
TRBJ2-2	TRBD1	TRBV6-1	NA	CASSVTPPDSTGTGELFF	TGTGCCAGCAGTGTAACCCCTCCCGACTCGACAGGGACCGGGGAGCTGTTTTTT
TRBJ2-3	NA	TRBV11-2	NA	CASSLASTDTQYF	TGTGCCAGCAGCCTAGCTAGCACAGATACGCAGTATTTT
TRBJ2-7	TRBD1	TRBV11-2	NA	CVSSRVGQGNEQYF	TGTGTCAGCAGCCGGGTTGGACAGGGAAACGAGCAGTACTTC
TRBJ2-1	NA	TRBV13	NA	CASSSGLSSYNEQFF	TGTGCCAGCAGCTCGGGTCTCAGCTCCTACAATGAGCAGTTCTTC
TRBJ2-3	NA	TRBV27	NA	CASSLSLKRDWTDTQYF	TGTGCCAGCAGTTTATCCCTAAAACGGGACTGGACAGATACGCAGTATTTT
TRBJ1-1	NA	TRBV28	few	CASSLFGGGPEAFF	TGTGCCAGCAGTTTATTCGGCGGTGGACCTGAAGCTTTCTTT
TRBJ2-2	TRBD2	TRBV7-9	NA	CASSEREGAGELFF	TGTGCCAGCAGCGAGCGGGAGGGCGCCGGGGAGCTGTTTTTT